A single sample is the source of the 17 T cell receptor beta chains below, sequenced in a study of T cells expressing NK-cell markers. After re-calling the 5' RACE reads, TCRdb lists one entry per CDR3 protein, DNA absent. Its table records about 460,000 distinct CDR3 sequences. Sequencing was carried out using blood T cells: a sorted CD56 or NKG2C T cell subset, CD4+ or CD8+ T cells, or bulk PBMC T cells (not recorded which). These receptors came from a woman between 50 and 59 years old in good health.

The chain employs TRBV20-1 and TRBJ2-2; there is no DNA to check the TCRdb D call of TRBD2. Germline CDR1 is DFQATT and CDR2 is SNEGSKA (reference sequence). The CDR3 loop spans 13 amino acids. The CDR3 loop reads CSVRLASSGELFF.

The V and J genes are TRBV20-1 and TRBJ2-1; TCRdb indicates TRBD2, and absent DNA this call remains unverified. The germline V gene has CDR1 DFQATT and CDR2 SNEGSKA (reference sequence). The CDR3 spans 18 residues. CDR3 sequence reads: CSARGAGRPGPIYNEQFF.

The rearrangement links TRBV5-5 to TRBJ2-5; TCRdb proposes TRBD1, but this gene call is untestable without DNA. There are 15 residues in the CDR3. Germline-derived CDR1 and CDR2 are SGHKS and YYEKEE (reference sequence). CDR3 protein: CASGVFATGKETQYF.

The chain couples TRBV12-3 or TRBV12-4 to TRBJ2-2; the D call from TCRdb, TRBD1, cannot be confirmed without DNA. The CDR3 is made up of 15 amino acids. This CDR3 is CASSLVGVNTGELFF.

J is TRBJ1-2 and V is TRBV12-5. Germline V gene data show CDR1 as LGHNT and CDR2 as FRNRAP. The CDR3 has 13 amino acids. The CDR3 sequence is CASGLYDRYGYTF.

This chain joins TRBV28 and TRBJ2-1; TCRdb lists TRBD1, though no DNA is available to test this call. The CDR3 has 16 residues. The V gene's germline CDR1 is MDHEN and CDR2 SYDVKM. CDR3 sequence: CASSPGAGQGPNEQFF.

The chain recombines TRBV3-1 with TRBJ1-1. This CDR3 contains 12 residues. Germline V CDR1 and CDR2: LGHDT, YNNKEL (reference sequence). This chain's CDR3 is CASSHSEAEAFF.

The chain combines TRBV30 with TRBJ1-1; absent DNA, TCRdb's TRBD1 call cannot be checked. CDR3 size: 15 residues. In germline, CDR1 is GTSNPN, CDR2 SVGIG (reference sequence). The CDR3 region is CAWTGPDRGNTEAFF.

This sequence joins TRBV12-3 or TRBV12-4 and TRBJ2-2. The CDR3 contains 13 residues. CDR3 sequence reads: CASSLGIGGELFF.

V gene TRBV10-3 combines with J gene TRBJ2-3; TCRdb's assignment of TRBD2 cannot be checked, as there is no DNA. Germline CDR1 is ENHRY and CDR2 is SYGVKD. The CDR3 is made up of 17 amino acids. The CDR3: CAISESAGLAGTDTQYF.

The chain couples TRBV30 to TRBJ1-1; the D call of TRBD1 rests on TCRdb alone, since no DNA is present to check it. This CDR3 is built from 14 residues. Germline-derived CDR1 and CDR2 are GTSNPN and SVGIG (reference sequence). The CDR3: CAWSGDRGNTEAFF.

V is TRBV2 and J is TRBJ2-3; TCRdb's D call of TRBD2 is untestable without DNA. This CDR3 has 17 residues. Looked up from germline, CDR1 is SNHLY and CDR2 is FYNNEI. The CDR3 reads CASSDMRTITGTDTQYF. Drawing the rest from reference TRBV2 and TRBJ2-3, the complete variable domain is EPEVTQTPSHQVTQMGQEVILRCVPISNHLYFYWYRQILGQKVEFLVSFYNNEISEKSEIFDDQFSVERPDGSNFTLKIRSTKLEDSAMYFCASSDMRTITGTDTQYFGPGTRLTVL.

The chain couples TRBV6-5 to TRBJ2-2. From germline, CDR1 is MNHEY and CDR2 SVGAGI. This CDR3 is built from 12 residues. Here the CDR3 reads CASVENTGELFF.

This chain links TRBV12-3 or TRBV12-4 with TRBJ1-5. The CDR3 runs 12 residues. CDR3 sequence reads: CASRKQHQPQHF.

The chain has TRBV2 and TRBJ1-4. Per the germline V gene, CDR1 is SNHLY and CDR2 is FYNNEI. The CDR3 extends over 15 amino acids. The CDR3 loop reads CASTDVGGTNEKLFF.

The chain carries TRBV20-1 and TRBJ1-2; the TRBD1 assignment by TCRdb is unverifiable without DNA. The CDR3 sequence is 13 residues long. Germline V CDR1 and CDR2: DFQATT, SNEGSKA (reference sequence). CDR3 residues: CSAGPPAHYGYTF.

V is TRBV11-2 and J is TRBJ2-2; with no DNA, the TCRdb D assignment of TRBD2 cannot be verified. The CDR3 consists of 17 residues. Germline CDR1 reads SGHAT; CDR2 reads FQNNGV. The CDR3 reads CASTLNSAGANTGELFF.